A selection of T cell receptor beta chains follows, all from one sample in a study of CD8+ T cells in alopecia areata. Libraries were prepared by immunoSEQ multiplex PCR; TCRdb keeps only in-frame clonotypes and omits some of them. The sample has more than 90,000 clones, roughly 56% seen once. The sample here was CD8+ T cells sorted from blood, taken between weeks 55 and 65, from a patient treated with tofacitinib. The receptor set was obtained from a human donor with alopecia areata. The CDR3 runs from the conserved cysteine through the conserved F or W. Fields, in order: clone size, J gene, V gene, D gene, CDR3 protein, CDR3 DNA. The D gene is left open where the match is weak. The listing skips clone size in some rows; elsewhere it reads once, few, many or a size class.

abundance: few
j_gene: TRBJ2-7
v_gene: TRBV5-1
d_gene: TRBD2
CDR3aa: CASSSGLANYEQYF
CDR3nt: TGCGCCAGCAGCTCGGGACTAGCGAACTACGAGCAGTACTTC

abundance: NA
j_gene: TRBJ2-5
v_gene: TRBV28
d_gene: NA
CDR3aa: CASSLVGGLGQETQYF
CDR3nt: TGTGCCAGCAGTTTGGTGGGGGGCCTCGGCCAAGAGACCCAGTACTTC

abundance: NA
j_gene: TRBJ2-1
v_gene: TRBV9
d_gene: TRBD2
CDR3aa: CASSVSGGHNEQFF
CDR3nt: TGTGCCAGCAGCGTGAGCGGGGGCCACAATGAGCAGTTCTTC

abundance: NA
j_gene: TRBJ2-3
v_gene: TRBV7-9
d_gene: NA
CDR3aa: CASSPRQTDTQYF
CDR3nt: TGTGCCAGCAGCCCTCGACAGACAGATACGCAGTATTTT

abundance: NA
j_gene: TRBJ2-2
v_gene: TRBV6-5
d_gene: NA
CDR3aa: CASSTPNTGELFF
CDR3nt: TGTGCCAGCAGCACCCCGAACACCGGGGAGCTGTTTTTT

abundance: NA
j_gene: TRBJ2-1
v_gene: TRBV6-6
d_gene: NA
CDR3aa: CASSPLRNEQFF
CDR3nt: TGTGCCAGCAGTCCACTCCGCAATGAGCAGTTCTTC

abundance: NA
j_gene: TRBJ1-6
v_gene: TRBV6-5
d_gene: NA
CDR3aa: CASSYSPVNYNSPLHF
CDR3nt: TGTGCCAGCAGTTACTCGCCAGTTAACTATAATTCACCCCTCCACTTT

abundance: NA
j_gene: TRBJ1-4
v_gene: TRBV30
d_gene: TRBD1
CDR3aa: CAWSAGTGGAEKLFF
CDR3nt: TGTGCCTGGAGCGCCGGGACAGGGGGGGCTGAAAAACTGTTTTTT

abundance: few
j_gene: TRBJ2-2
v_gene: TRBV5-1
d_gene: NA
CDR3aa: CASSLGGPRELFF
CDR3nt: TGCGCCAGCAGCTTGGGAGGGCCCCGGGAGCTGTTTTTT

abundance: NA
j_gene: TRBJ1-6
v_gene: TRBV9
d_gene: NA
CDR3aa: CASSVEGGNSPLHF
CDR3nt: TGTGCCAGCAGCGTGGAGGGGGGGAATTCACCCCTCCACTTT

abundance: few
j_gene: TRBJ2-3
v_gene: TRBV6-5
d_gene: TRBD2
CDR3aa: CASSYSSGGGADTQYF
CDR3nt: TGTGCCAGCAGTTACTCGAGCGGGGGTGGCGCAGATACGCAGTATTTT

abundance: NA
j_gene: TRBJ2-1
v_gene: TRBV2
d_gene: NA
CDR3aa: CASSARQYNEQFF
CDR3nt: TGTGCCAGCAGTGCGCGACAGTACAATGAGCAGTTCTTC

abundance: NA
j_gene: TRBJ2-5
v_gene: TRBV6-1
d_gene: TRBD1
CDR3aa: CASSEDRAEETQYF
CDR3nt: TGTGCCAGCAGTGAGGACAGGGCTGAGGAGACCCAGTACTTC

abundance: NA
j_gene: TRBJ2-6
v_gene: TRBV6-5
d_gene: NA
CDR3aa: CAIGTGDSGANVLTF
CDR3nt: TGTGCCATCGGGACGGGTGATTCTGGGGCCAACGTCCTGACTTTC

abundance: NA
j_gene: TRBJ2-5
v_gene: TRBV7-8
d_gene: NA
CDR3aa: CASSLGTDQETQYF
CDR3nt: TGTGCCAGCAGCTTAGGGACAGACCAAGAGACCCAGTACTTC

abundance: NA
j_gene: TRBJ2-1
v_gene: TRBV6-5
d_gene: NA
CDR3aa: CASSGTLTAYNEQFF
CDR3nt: TGTGCCAGCAGTGGGACCTTGACGGCCTACAATGAGCAGTTCTTC

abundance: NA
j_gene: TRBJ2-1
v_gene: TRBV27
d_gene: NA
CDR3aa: CASSLGRRGGYFF
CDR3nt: TGTGCCAGCAGTTTGGGACGGAGGGGGGGCTATTTCTTC

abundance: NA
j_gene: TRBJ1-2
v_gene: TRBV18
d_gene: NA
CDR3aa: CASSPPTESYGYTF
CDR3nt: TGTGCCAGCTCACCACCGACTGAAAGTTATGGCTACACCTTC

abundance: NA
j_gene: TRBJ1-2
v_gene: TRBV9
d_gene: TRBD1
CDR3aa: CASSGFGQANYGYTF
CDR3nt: TGTGCCAGCAGCGGATTCGGACAGGCTAACTATGGCTACACCTTC

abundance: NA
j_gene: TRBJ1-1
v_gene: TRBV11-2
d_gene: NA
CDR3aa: CASSLSLDAFF
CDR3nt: TGTGCCAGCAGCTTAAGTCTAGACGCTTTCTTT

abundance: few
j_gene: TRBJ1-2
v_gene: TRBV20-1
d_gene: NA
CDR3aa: CSAIVSYGYTF
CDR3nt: TGCAGTGCTATAGTTTCATATGGCTACACCTTC

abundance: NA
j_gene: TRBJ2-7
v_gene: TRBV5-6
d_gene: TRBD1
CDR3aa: CASSPGQVEQYF
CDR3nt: TGTGCCAGCAGCCCGGGACAGGTCGAGCAGTACTTC

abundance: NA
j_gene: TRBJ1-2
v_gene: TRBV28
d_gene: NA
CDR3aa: CASSLEYTPRPSLYGYTF
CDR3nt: TGTGCCAGCAGTTTAGAATACACCCCGAGGCCCTCTCTCTATGGCTACACCTTC

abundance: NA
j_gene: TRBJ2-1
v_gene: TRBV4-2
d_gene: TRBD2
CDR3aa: CASSQALVSGRSSYNEQFF
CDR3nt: TGTGCCAGCAGCCAAGCTTTGGTTAGCGGGAGGAGCTCCTACAATGAGCAGTTCTTC

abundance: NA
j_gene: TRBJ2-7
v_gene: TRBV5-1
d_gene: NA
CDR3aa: CASSTSAPGNEQYF
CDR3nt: TGCGCCAGCAGCACGAGCGCCCCGGGGAACGAGCAGTACTTC

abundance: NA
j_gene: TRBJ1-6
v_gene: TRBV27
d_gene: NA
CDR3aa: CASSLGRCSPLHF
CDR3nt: TGTGCCAGCAGTTTAGGCAGGTGCTCACCCCTCCACTTT

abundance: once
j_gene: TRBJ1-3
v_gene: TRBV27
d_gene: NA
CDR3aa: CASSQTAWGNTIYF
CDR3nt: TGTGCCAGCAGTCAGACGGCGTGGGGAAACACCATATATTTT

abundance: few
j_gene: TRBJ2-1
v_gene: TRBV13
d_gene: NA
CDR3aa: CASSLGRGAGEQFF
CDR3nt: TGTGCCAGCAGCTTAGGCCGGGGGGCCGGTGAGCAGTTCTTC

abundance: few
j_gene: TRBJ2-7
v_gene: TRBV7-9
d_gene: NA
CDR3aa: CASSLLARDAYEQYF
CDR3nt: TGTGCCAGCAGCTTACTAGCCAGGGATGCCTACGAGCAGTACTTC

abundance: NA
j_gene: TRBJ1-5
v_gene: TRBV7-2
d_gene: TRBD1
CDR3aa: CASSANRGHQPQHF
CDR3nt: TGTGCCAGCAGCGCTAACAGGGGGCATCAGCCCCAGCATTTT

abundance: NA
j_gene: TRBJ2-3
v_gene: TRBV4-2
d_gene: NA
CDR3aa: CASSFMGTDTQYF
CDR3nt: TGTGCCAGCAGCTTTATGGGCACAGATACGCAGTATTTT

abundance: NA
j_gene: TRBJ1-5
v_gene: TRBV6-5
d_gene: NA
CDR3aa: CAVGGQPQHF
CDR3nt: TGTGCAGTTGGCGGTCAGCCCCAGCATTTT

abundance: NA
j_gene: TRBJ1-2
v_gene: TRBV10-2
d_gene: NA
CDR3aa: CASSEEGERSNYGYTF
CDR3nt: TGCGCCAGCAGTGAAGAAGGCGAACGGTCTAACTATGGCTACACCTTC

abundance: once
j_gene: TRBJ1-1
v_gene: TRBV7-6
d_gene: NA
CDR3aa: CASSLRDLLWGTEAFF
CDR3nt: TGTGCCAGCAGCTTACGGGACCTTCTCTGGGGCACTGAAGCTTTCTTT